The next 14 T cell receptor beta chains were all read from a single sample in a study of T cell changes during pregnancy in multiple sclerosis. TCRdb's table, derived via immunoSEQ multiplex PCR, lists solely in-frame clones and lacks some. The data show 20,000 to 25,000 clones, with around 89% seen just once and around 6.9% held by the top ten. This specimen consisted of CD8+ T cells from peripheral blood mononuclear cells, obtained in the first trimester of pregnancy. These receptors all stem from a female donor with multiple sclerosis, enrolled in a pregnancy study.

V and J are TRBV9 and TRBJ2-3; D is unresolved. CDR1 and CDR2 from the germline V gene are SGDLS and YYNGEE. The CDR3 is 13 amino acids. V was cut by 1 base and J by 4 bases, with 7 bases left in between. The CDR3 DNA follows: TGTGCCAGCAGCGTACGGTTGTCAGATACGCAGTATTTT. Its protein is CASSVRLSDTQYF.

V gene TRBV5-4 combines with J gene TRBJ2-7; 7 positions agree with TRBD2. Germline lookup yields CDR1 SGHNT and CDR2 YYREEE (reference sequence). The CDR3 extends over 15 amino acids. With 4 bases clipped from V and 0 bases from J, the junction kept 7 bases outside the gene matches. The CDR3 loop is CASSDRSGNSYEQYF. The DNA for the CDR3 is TGTGCCAGCAGCGACAGAAGCGGGAACTCCTACGAGCAGTACTTC.

This clone is medium-sized within its sample. The CDR3 DNA reads TGTGCCAGCAGTCCATGGACAGGGGGGGACCAGCCCCAGCATTTT. This encodes CASSPWTGGDQPQHF. The genes are TRBV27 and TRBJ1-5; the match to TRBD1 covers 10 bases. CDR1 and CDR2 from the germline V gene are MNHEY and SMNVEV (reference sequence). The CDR3 extends over 15 amino acids. J was trimmed by 7 bases and V by 5 bases; bases with no gene match: 8.

This clone occurred many times. J is TRBJ2-5 and V is TRBV21-1; TRBD2, the table's D call, lacks a check against the DNA. TRBV21-1 is a listed pseudogene. The CDR3 is 15 amino acids. CDR3 nucleotides: TGTGCCAGCAGCAAATATGGACTAGGGCAAGAGACCCAGTACTTC. Its translation is CASSKYGLGQETQYF.

V gene TRBV27 combines with J gene TRBJ1-1; 7 nucleotides line up with TRBD1. Unmatched junction bases numbered 2, after V lost 0 bases and J lost 1 base. The CDR3 contains 15 residues. Germline loops: CDR1 MNHEY, CDR2 SMNVEV (reference sequence). This CDR3 is CASSLSGTANTEAFF. The DNA for the CDR3 is TGTGCCAGCAGTTTATCCGGGACAGCGAACACTGAAGCTTTCTTT.

The V and J genes are TRBV4-2 and TRBJ2-5; D possibly corresponds to TRBD2 (6 bases). There are 16 residues in the CDR3. The germline V and J ends were trimmed by 0 bases and 7 bases, with 18 bases remaining between them. In germline, CDR1 is LGHNA, CDR2 YNFKEQ. CDR3 loop: CASSQDPGTGAVTQYF. The CDR3 DNA reads as TGTGCCAGCAGCCAAGATCCGGGCACGGGAGCGGTGACCCAGTACTTC.

The chain is built from TRBV6-4 and TRBJ2-3, with 12 bases that match TRBD2. V was clipped by 5 bases and J by 4 bases; unmatched bases: 1. The CDR3 is 14 residues long. The V gene's germline CDR1 is MRHNA and CDR2 SNTAGT. The CDR3 sequence: CASSLAGGADTQYF. In nucleotides, the CDR3 is TGTGCCAGCAGTCTAGCGGGAGGGGCAGATACGCAGTATTTT.

The rearrangement links TRBV27 to TRBJ2-7; 15 bases map to TRBD2. Germline V gives CDR1 MNHEY, CDR2 SMNVEV (reference sequence). The CDR3 has 17 amino acids. Unmatched junction bases numbered 5, after V lost 5 bases and J lost 0 bases. The CDR3 reads CASSPGLAGGDSYEQYF. The DNA of the CDR3 is TGTGCCAGCAGTCCCGGACTAGCGGGAGGGGACTCCTACGAGCAGTACTTC.

This clone was observed a few times. This rearrangement joins TRBV9 to TRBJ2-1; TRBD2 agrees at 10 bases. Germline V gene lookup returns CDR1 SGDLS and CDR2 YYNGEE. The CDR3 loop spans 14 amino acids. V trimming: 6 bases; J trimming: 7 bases; junction bases outside the gene matches: 7. The CDR3 nucleotides are TGTGCCAGCAATTCAGGGACTAGCGAAAATGAGCAGTTCTTC. It translates to CASNSGTSENEQFF. Full variable domain (rest looked up from reference TRBV9 and TRBJ2-1): DSGVTQTPKHLITATGQRVTLRCSPRSGDLSVYWYQQSLDQGLQFLIQYYNGEERAKGNILERFSAQQFPDLHSELNLSSLELGDSALYFCASNSGTSENEQFFGPGTRLTVL.

V is TRBV19 and J is TRBJ2-7; 10 bases agree with TRBD2. This CDR3 is 16 amino acids long. V shed 3 bases, J shed 2 bases, and the junction held 7 bases outside the gene matches. Germline values: CDR1 LNHDA, CDR2 SQIVND (reference sequence). As DNA, the CDR3 is TGTGCCAGTAGTATCACCCTAGCGGGAGAGACCTACGAGCAGTACTTC. Protein sequence: CASSITLAGETYEQYF.

The genes are TRBV7-9 and TRBJ2-6; D remains ambiguous. Trimming stripped 5 bases from V and 0 bases from J, with 11 bases between. Germline CDR1 is SEHNR and CDR2 is FQNEAQ (reference sequence). CDR3 length equals 16 residues. The CDR3 DNA reads TGTGCCAGCAGCAATACCCGAGGCTCTGGGGCCAACGTCCTGACTTTC. Translating gives CASSNTRGSGANVLTF. Full variable domain (rest looked up from reference TRBV7-9 and TRBJ2-6): DTGVSQNPRHKITKRGQNVTFRCDPISEHNRLYWYRQTLGQGPEFLTYFQNEAQLEKSRLLSDRFSAERPKGSFSTLEIQRTEQGDSAMYLCASSNTRGSGANVLTFGAGSRLTVL.

The rearrangement uses TRBV4-3 and TRBJ1-2; D remains ambiguous. CDR1 and CDR2 from the germline V gene are LGHNA and YSLEER. Between the trimmed V and J ends, which lost 0 bases and 3 bases, there was a span of 17 bases. This CDR3 region has 17 residues. CDR3 region: CASSQDWQVDYYYGYTF. The DNA of the CDR3 is TGCGCCAGCAGCCAAGATTGGCAGGTAGACTACTACTATGGCTACACCTTC.

As to this clone: One end of the junction fails to match germline, which may point to a read error. Distinct nucleotide sequences in the sample also encode this CDR3. The V call is TRBV7-7, the J call TRBJ1-4, with 9 bases identical to TRBD1. CDR3 length: 16 residues. Germline assignment: CDR1 SSHAT and CDR2 FNYEAQ (reference sequence). The CDR3 DNA sequence: TGTGCTAGCAGCTTACCCACAGGGGGCGCTTACGAAAAACTGTTTTTT. Its translation is CASSLPTGGAYEKLFF. Looking up the rest from reference TRBV7-7 and TRBJ1-4 gives the full variable domain: GAGVSQSPRYKVTKRGQDVTLRCDPISSHATLYWYQQALGQGPEFLTYFNYEAQPDKSGLPSDRFSAERPEGSISTLTIQRTEQRDSAMYRCASSLPTGGAYEKLFFGSGTQLSVL.

This clone was detected once. The chain couples TRBV5-4 to TRBJ2-2, with D perhaps matching TRBD1 (5 bases). Trimming took 4 bases from V and 6 from J, leaving 22 bases between them. The CDR3 is made up of 17 amino acids. CDR1 is SGHNT and CDR2 is YYREEE in the germline V gene (reference sequence). The chain's CDR3 is CASSPSTVGRVSGELFF. As DNA, the CDR3 is TGTGCCAGCAGCCCCTCCACCGTGGGCAGGGTCTCCGGGGAGCTGTTTTTT.